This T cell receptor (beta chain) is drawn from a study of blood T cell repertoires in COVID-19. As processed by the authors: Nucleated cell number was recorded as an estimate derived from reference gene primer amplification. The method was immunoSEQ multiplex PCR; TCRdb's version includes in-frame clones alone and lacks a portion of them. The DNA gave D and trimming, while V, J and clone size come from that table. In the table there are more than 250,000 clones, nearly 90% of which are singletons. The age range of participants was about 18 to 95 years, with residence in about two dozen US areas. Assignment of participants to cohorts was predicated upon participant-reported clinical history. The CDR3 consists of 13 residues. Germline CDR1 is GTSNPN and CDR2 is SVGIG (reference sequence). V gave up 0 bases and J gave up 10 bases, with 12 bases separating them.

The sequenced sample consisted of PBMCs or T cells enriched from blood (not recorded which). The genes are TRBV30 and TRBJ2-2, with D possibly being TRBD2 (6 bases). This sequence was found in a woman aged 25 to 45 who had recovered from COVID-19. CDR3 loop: CAWSVHSGAELFF. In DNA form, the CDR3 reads TGTGCCTGGAGTGTACACTCGGGAGCGGAGCTGTTTTTT.